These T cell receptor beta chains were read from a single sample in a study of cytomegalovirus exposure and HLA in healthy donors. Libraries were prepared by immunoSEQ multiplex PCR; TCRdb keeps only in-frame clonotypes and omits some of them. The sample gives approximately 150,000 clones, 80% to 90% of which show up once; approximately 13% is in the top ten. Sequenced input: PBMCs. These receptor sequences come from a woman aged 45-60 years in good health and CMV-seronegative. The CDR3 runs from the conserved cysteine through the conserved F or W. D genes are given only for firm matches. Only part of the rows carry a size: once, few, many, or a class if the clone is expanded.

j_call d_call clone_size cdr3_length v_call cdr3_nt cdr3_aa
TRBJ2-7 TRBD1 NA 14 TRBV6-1 TGTGCCGCGGCCCCGGGACAGGCCAGCGCCGAGCAGTACTTC CAAAPGQASAEQYF
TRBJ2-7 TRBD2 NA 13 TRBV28 TGTGCCAGCGTCGGGAGGGTATCCTACGAGCAGTACTTC CASVGRVSYEQYF
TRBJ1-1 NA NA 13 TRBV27 TGTGCCAGCAGAAGGGGGGGGAACACTGAAGCTTTCTTT CASRRGGNTEAFF
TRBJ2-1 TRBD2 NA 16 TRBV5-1 TGCGCCAGCAGCTTGGTCCGTGGACTAGCGGACAATGAGCAGTTCTTC CASSLVRGLADNEQFF
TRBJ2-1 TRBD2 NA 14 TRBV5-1 TGCGCCAGCAGCTGGAGCGGGGCCGACAATGAGCAGTTCTTC CASSWSGADNEQFF
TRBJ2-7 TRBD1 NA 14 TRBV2 TGTGCCAGTGGAAAGGGACAGGGAGTCCACGAGCAGTACTTC CASGKGQGVHEQYF
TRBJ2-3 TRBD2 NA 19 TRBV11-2 TGTGCCAGCAGCTTAGAGTACTCCGGGATTAGCGGGGGGGGAGATACGCAGTATTTT CASSLEYSGISGGGDTQYF
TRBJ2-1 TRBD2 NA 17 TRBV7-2 TGTGCCAGCACCTTACTTAGTGGAGCGGGGGGGTGGAATGAGCAGTTCTTC CASTLLSGAGGWNEQFF
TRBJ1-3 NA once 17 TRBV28 TGTGCCAGCAGTCCCGGGTACGGGGTACGCTCTGGAAACACCATATATTTT CASSPGYGVRSGNTIYF
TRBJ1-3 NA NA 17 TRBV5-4 TGTGCCAGCAGCTTGGAACCGCTACAGGGATTCGGAAACACCATATATTTT CASSLEPLQGFGNTIYF
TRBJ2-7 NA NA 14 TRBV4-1 TGCGCCAGCAGCCCCTACCTTGTCTCCTACGAGCAGTACTTC CASSPYLVSYEQYF
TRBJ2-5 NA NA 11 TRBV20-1 TGCAGTGCCGCTGGAGAAAAGACCCAGTACTTC CSAAGEKTQYF
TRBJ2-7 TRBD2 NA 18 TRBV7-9 TGTTCCAGCAGCAGACCGGGACTAGCGGGAACGCAACCCTACGAGCAGTACTTC CSSSRPGLAGTQPYEQYF
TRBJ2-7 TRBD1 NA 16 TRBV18 TGTGCCAGCTCACCACCAACCGGGACAGGGTCCTACGAGCAGTACTTC CASSPPTGTGSYEQYF
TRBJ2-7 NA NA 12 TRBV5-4 TGTGCCAGCAGCTCAGACAAATACGAGCAGTACTTC CASSSDKYEQYF
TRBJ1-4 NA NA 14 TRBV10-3 TGTGCCATCAGCCCCGGGACTGACATTGAAAAACTGTTTTTT CAISPGTDIEKLFF
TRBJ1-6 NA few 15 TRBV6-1 TGTGCCAGCAGTGACACGGGGTCCTATAATTCACCCCTCCACTTT CASSDTGSYNSPLHF
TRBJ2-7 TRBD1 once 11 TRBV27 TGTGCCAGCCGACAGGGACGCGAGCAGTACTTC CASRQGREQYF
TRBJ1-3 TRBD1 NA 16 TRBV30 TGTGCCTGGGCCTCCGGGACAGGGTTATCAGGAAACACCATATATTTT CAWASGTGLSGNTIYF
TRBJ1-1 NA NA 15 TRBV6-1 TGTGCCAGCAGTGAAGCGCGGGTGGCGGGCACTGAAGCTTTCTTT CASSEARVAGTEAFF
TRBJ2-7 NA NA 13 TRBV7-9 TGTGCCAGCAGCTCTTCTACCTCCTACGAGCAGTACTTC CASSSSTSYEQYF
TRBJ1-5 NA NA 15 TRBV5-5 TGTGCCAGCAGCTTTGGCGGGGAGGGCAATCAGCCCCAGCATTTT CASSFGGEGNQPQHF
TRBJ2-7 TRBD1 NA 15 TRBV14 TGTGCCAGCAGCCCCCACGGGACAGGGGTCTACGAGCAGTACTTC CASSPHGTGVYEQYF
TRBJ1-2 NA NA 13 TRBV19 NA CASDEVGQGAVAF
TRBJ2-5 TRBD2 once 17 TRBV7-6 TGTGCCAGCAGCTCAAACCTAAGAGCGGGAGGTGGTGAGACCCAGTACTTC CASSSNLRAGGGETQYF
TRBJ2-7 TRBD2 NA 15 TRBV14 TGTGCCAGCAGCCCTAGCGGGGGGGCAACGTACGAGCAGTACTTC CASSPSGGATYEQYF
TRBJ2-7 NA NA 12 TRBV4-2 TGTGCCAGCAGCCAGGCCTCCTACGAGCAGTACTTC CASSQASYEQYF
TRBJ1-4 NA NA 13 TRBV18 TGTGCCAGCTCCCCCCTGCGGGGGGAAAAACTGTTTTTT CASSPLRGEKLFF
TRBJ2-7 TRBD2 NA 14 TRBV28 TGTGCCAGCAGTTCGGGCGGGAGCCTCTACGAGCAGTACTTC CASSSGGSLYEQYF
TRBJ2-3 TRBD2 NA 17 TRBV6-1 TGTGCCAGCAGTGTCTTATTAGCGGGGGGACTCACAGATACGCAGTATTTT CASSVLLAGGLTDTQYF
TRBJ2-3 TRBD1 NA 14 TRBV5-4 TGTGCCAGCAGCTCGCGGACAGGGGGAGATACGCAGTATTTT CASSSRTGGDTQYF
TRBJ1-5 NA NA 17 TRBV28 TGTGCCAGCAGTTTTGGCCAGAAAGTGATTAGCAATCAGCCCCAGCATTTT CASSFGQKVISNQPQHF
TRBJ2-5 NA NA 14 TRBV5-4 TGTGCCAGCAGCTCAGTAAAATCCCAAGAGACCCAGTACTTC CASSSVKSQETQYF
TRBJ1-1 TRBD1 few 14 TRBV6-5 TGTGCCAGCAGTTTCCGGACAGGGGGTACTGAAGCTTTCTTT CASSFRTGGTEAFF
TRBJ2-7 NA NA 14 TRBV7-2 TGTGCCAGCAGCTTCGGGCAGGGGTTCGGCGAGCAGTACTTC CASSFGQGFGEQYF
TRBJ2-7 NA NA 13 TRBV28 TGTGCCAGCAGTCCCGCCCGGGCCTACGAGCAGTACTTC CASSPARAYEQYF
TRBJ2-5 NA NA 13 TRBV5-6 TGTGCCAGCAGCTTGGTTCAGCGGGAGACCCAGTACTTC CASSLVQRETQYF
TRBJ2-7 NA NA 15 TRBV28 TGTGCCAGCAGTTTACGGCCGGGGTTGGGCTACGAGCAGTACTTC CASSLRPGLGYEQYF
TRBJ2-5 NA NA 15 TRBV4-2 TGTGCCAGCAGCCAAGAGGGCGCTGCCCAAGAGACCCAGTACTTC CASSQEGAAQETQYF
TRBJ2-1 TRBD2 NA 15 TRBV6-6 TGTGCCAGCAGCGCGACTAGCGGGATGACCTATGAGCAGTTCTTC CASSATSGMTYEQFF
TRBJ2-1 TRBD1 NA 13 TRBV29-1 TGCAGCGTTTCCGGGACAGGATACAATGAGCAGTTCTTC CSVSGTGYNEQFF
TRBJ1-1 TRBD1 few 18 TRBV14 TGTGCCAGCAGTCAAAAGCGCCCGACAGGGGCCGGGAACACTGAAGCTTTCTTT CASSQKRPTGAGNTEAFF
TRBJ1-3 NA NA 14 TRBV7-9 TGTGCCAGCAGCTTAAGCCTCTCTGGAAACACCATATATTTT CASSLSLSGNTIYF
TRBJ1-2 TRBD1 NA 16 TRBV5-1 TGCGCCAGCAGCCGACAGGGGGCCAATATCGATTATGGCTACACCTTC CASSRQGANIDYGYTF
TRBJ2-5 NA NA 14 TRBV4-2 TGTGCCAGCAGCCAAGATTTGGGGGGAGAGACCCAGTACTTC CASSQDLGGETQYF
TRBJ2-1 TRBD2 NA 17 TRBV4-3 TGCGCCAGCAGCCAAGATACGGGCGGGGGGCATCGCCCTGAGCAGTTCTTC CASSQDTGGGHRPEQFF